This TCR beta chain was found in a study of T cells in Graves' hyperthyroidism and ophthalmopathy. In the study overall: At the time of initial diagnosis and before any treatment, peripheral blood was collected. Study-level points and caveats: Ophthalmopathy was identified by the model a median approximately six months ahead of onset.

Diagnosing involved the use of clinical symptoms, serum thyroxine and TRAb, thyroid ultrasound and orbital computed tomography. Amplification yielded TCR beta CDR3 regions, with RNA transcripts as the source. First-round RT-PCR targeting the TCR CDR3 was performed with the HTBI primer set. TCRdb re-called the multiplex PCR reads through MiXCR, storing one row per CDR3 protein. Found here are about 640,000 distinct CDR3 sequences, 14% of them singletons; the top ten hold under 15%. As for this clonotype: Its antigen is unidentified.

V was trimmed by 2 bases and J by 0 bases, leaving 14 bases between them. This CDR3 comprises 16 residues. Germline V gives CDR1 LGHDT, CDR2 YNNKEL (reference sequence). This clonotype was obtained from a woman between 45 and 65 years old with Graves' ophthalmopathy. Input material: blood. The chain carries TRBV3-1 and TRBJ2-7; no clear D. The CDR3 protein is CASSQRRRPSSYEQYF. The CDR3, as DNA: TGTGCCAGCAGCCAACGCCGGAGACCAAGCTCCTACGAGCAGTACTTC.